Following are 22 T cell receptor beta chains from one sample sequenced in a study of blood T cell repertoires in COVID-19. The protocol was immunoSEQ multiplex PCR, while the TCRdb copy is restricted to in-frame clones and leaves out a portion. The repertoire holds about 300,000 clones, with under 90% as singletons. Sequencing used PBMCs or T cells enriched from blood (not recorded which). These receptors originate from a woman aged 45-65 years who had been exposed to COVID-19.

The chain couples TRBV19 to TRBJ2-1; weak D call: TRBD1 (6 bases). This CDR3 is built from 13 residues. Germline assignment: CDR1 LNHDA and CDR2 SQIVND (reference sequence). Trimming stripped 2 bases from V and 7 bases from J, with 9 bases between. The CDR3 DNA is TGTGCCAGTAGTATAACAGGGACAAATGAGCAGTTCTTC. The encoded protein is CASSITGTNEQFF.

The CDR3 sequence: CASSTRGGAYEQYF. DNA of the CDR3: TGTGCCAGCAGCACCCGCGGGGGGGCCTACGAGCAGTACTTC. The chain carries TRBV5-6 and TRBJ2-7; 9 nucleotides match TRBD2. The CDR3 loop spans 14 amino acids. Germline V gives CDR1 SGHDT, CDR2 YYEEEE. The J segment lost 2 bases and the V segment lost 4 bases, leaving 4 bases of the junction unmatched.

This chain uses TRBV19 with TRBJ2-4, with a possible D match to TRBD1 (6 bases). Germline CDR1 is LNHDA and CDR2 is SQIVND (reference sequence). The CDR3 spans 16 residues. V was trimmed by 3 bases and J by 3 bases, leaving 15 bases between them. As DNA, the CDR3 is TGTGCCAGTAGTATCCCATATCCGGACAGCAAAAACATTCAGTACTTC. It yields the protein CASSIPYPDSKNIQYF.

The chain has TRBV19 and TRBJ1-6, with TRBD1 matching over 7 bases. There are 14 residues in the CDR3. The V gene's germline CDR1 is LNHDA and CDR2 SQIVND (reference sequence). Losses at the gene ends were 4 bases for V and 16 bases for J; bases not matched to a gene: 13. CDR3 DNA: TGTGCCAGTAGTAACCTCCAACCGGGACAGAAACTCCACTTT. Protein sequence: CASSNLQPGQKLHF.

The V call is TRBV2, the J call TRBJ2-2; D is perhaps TRBD1 (6 bases). Trimming left V 8 bases short and J 3 bases short, with 10 bases between. From germline, CDR1 is SNHLY and CDR2 FYNNEI. The CDR3 spans 13 residues. The DNA of the CDR3 is TGTGCCAGCCGGGACACCTACACCGGGGAGCTGTTTTTT. Translating it yields CASRDTYTGELFF.

The V gene is TRBV14, the J gene TRBJ2-7, with 10 bases identical to TRBD1. Germline V gene sequence: CDR1 SGHDN, CDR2 FVKESK. The CDR3 has 15 residues. V lost 5 bases to trimming and J lost 3 bases; unmatched junction nucleotides: 7. The CDR3 sequence: CASSSPGQGFYEQYF. CDR3 nucleotides: TGTGCCAGCAGCTCTCCGGGACAGGGGTTCTACGAGCAGTACTTC.

The rearrangement uses TRBV5-5 and TRBJ1-1; no reliable D call. Trimming removed 3 bases from V and 0 bases from J, with 18 bases in between. The CDR3 spans 17 residues. CDR1 and CDR2 from the germline V gene are SGHKS and YYEKEE (reference sequence). The CDR3 reads CASSSTDVPLMNTEAFF. CDR3 in DNA: TGTGCCAGCAGCTCAACAGATGTTCCGCTCATGAACACTGAAGCTTTCTTT.

V usage is TRBV7-9 and J usage is TRBJ2-7; 11 bases align to TRBD1. Germline CDR1 reads SEHNR; CDR2 reads FQNEAQ (reference sequence). This CDR3 has 15 amino acids. J was trimmed by 3 bases and V by 8 bases; bases with no gene match: 9. The DNA of the CDR3 is TGTGCCAGCGGGAGGTCGGGACAGGGGGACTACGAGCAGTACTTC. Residues: CASGRSGQGDYEQYF.

The chain links TRBV5-3 to TRBJ1-2, with D possibly TRBD1 on 5 matching bases. TRBV5-3 is designated an ORF whose function remains uncertain. The CDR3 extends over 14 amino acids. The ends were cut back, 6 bases at V and 4 bases at J, with 16 bases in the middle. CDR3 in DNA: TGTGCCAGAACCTTCGGGAGGGGAGGCTATGGCTACACCTTC. Translation gives CARTFGRGGYGYTF.

For the CDR3, the DNA is TGTGCCAGCAGCTCTACAGGGTGGTATAAAGAAGCTTTCTTT. Residues: CASSSTGWYKEAFF. The chain has TRBV7-2 and TRBJ1-1; possibly TRBD1 for D (6 bases). Between the trimmed V and J ends, which lost 4 bases and 8 bases, there was a span of 17 bases. CDR1 is SGHTA, CDR2 FQGNSA, per germline. CDR3 length: 14 residues.

The table lists this clone with a count of one. The gene calls are TRBV5-1 and TRBJ2-7; 12 bases fit TRBD2. This CDR3 is 15 amino acids long. Trimming removed 5 bases from V and 6 bases from J; junction bases left unmatched: 9. Germline CDR1 reads SGHRS; CDR2 reads YFSETQ. The CDR3 loop is CASSLEPGLAGEQYF. For the CDR3, the DNA is TGCGCCAGCAGTCTGGAACCGGGACTAGCGGGCGAGCAGTACTTC.

The gene calls are TRBV28 and TRBJ1-4, with 7 bases identical to TRBD1. CDR1 is MDHEN, CDR2 SYDVKM, per germline. Trimming at V came to 3 bases and at J to 8 bases, leaving 6 bases not matched to a gene. There are 14 residues in the CDR3. The DNA for the CDR3 is TGTGCCAGCAGTTTCGGGGACAGAAGAGAAAAACTGTTTTTT. It codes for CASSFGDRREKLFF.

This chain connects TRBV6-2 or TRBV6-3 to TRBJ2-2; 8 nucleotides line up with TRBD2. V dropped 5 bases and J dropped 1; count of bases not matched to a gene: 9. This CDR3 is built from 17 residues. The germline gives CDR1 MNHEY, CDR2 SVGEGT. CDR3 sequence: CASSESLLAVNTGELFF. CDR3 nucleotides: TGTGCCAGCAGTGAGTCCCTACTAGCGGTGAACACCGGGGAGCTGTTTTTT.

The V call is TRBV5-1, the J call TRBJ1-1; D is undetermined. The CDR3 is 14 amino acids. Trimming removed 3 bases from V and 4 bases from J, with 13 bases in between. Germline CDR1 SGHRS, CDR2 YFSETQ. CDR3 sequence: CASSSMEAGTEAFF. CDR3 nucleotides: TGCGCCAGCAGCTCCATGGAGGCTGGCACTGAAGCTTTCTTT.

The chain uses TRBV3-1 (or the pseudogene TRBV3-2) and TRBJ2-1; a possible D gene is TRBD2 (6 bases). The CDR3 has 18 residues. The germline gives CDR1 LGHDT, CDR2 YNNKEL (reference sequence). V lost 0 bases to trimming and J lost 0 bases, with 15 bases between them. The CDR3 here is CASSQDTLAGSSYNEQFF. The CDR3 DNA is TGTGCCAGCAGCCAAGATACGCTGGCCGGGAGCTCCTACAATGAGCAGTTCTTC.

J is TRBJ1-4 and V is TRBV5-1, with 8 bases fitting TRBD1. Germline CDR1 SGHRS, CDR2 YFSETQ. Trimming cost V 5 bases and J 11 bases; bases outside gene matches: 26. The CDR3 contains 19 residues. The CDR3: CASSPHDPGTGPISKKLFF. The CDR3 DNA reads as TGCGCCAGCAGTCCACACGACCCCGGGACAGGCCCCATCAGCAAGAAACTGTTTTTT.

This clone showed up just once. J is TRBJ1-1 and V is TRBV28; 7 nucleotides align to TRBD1. The CDR3 extends over 14 amino acids. CDR1 is MDHEN, CDR2 SYDVKM, per germline. V trimming: 5 bases; J trimming: 3 bases; junction bases outside the gene matches: 6. CDR3 sequence: CASSLGQTYTEAFF. CDR3 sequence (DNA): TGTGCCAGCAGTCTGGGACAGACCTACACTGAAGCTTTCTTT.

This chain links TRBV6-5 with TRBJ2-5; 9 bases are a match to TRBD1. Germline lookup yields CDR1 MNHEY and CDR2 SVGAGI. V lost 8 bases and J lost 5; bases outside the gene matches: 9. The CDR3 is made up of 14 amino acids. CDR3 coding DNA: TGTGCCAGCTCATCGGGACAGGGCCACGAGACCCAGTACTTC. It yields the protein CASSSGQGHETQYF.

The chain is built from TRBV28 and TRBJ1-2, with D perhaps TRBD1 (6 bases). The length of the CDR3 is 12 residues. Per germline, CDR1 MDHEN and CDR2 SYDVKM. V was shortened by 8 bases and J by 5 bases, with 12 bases between the two germline ends. This CDR3 is CASGQRKYGYTF. The CDR3 DNA follows: TGTGCCAGCGGACAGAGAAAGTATGGCTACACCTTC.

This chain joins TRBV5-1 and TRBJ2-5, with 10 nucleotides matching TRBD2. Germline loops: CDR1 SGHRS, CDR2 YFSETQ. This CDR3 has 14 amino acids. V trimming: 1 base; J trimming: 5 bases; junction bases outside the gene matches: 2. The CDR3 bases are TGCGCCAGCAGCTTGTCAGCGGGGGGGGAGACCCAGTACTTC. Its protein is CASSLSAGGETQYF.

The chain joins TRBV5-4 to TRBJ2-7; TRBD1 matches 10 bases. Looked up from germline, CDR1 is SGHNT and CDR2 is YYREEE (reference sequence). J gave up 2 bases and V 0 bases, and 2 bases lay outside the gene matches. The CDR3 contains 15 residues. The CDR3 region has the DNA TGTGCCAGCAGCTTGGGGGGACAGGGGCCCTACGAGCAGTACTTC. This codes for CASSLGGQGPYEQYF.

Only one count was recorded for this clone. The rearrangement links TRBV18 to TRBJ2-7, with D perhaps matching TRBD1 (5 bases). Germline CDR1 KGHSH, CDR2 LQKENI. The CDR3 length is 14 residues. V lost 0 bases and J 2 bases, leaving 8 bases between the germline ends. For the CDR3, the DNA is TGTGCCAGCTCACCACCGACAGCCCCCTACGAGCAGTACTTC. Translating gives CASSPPTAPYEQYF.